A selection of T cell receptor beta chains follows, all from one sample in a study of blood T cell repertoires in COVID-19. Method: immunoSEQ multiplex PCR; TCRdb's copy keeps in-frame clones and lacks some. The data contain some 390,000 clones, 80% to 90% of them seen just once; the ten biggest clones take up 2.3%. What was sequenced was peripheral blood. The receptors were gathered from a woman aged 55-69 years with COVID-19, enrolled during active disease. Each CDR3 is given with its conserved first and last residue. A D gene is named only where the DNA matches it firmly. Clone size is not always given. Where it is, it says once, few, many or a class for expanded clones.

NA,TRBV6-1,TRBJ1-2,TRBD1,TGTGCCAGCAGTGAAGCGGGACAGCACAGCTATGGCTACACCTTC,CASSEAGQHSYGYTF
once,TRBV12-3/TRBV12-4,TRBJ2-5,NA,TGTGCCAGCAGCCTCGGGGGGACCCAGTACTTC,CASSLGGTQYF
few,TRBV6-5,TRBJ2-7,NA,TGTGCCAGCAGTAGGAAAGATCGGGCCTACGAGCAGTACTTC,CASSRKDRAYEQYF
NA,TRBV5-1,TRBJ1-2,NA,TGCGCCAGCAGCTTGGACCCGGGATTGGGTGGCTACACCTTC,CASSLDPGLGGYTF
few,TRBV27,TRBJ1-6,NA,TGTGCCAGCTCGGAGCCATTACCAAATTCACCCCTCCACTTT,CASSEPLPNSPLHF
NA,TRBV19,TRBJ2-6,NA,TGTGCCAGTAGTAGCGGGGTCTCTGGGGCCAACGTCCTGACTTTC,CASSSGVSGANVLTF
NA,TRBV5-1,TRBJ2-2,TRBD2,TGCGCCAGCAGCGAACTAGCGGGGACTAACACCGGGGAGCTGTTTTTT,CASSELAGTNTGELFF
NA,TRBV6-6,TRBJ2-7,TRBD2,TGTGCCAGCAGGTTGACTAGCGGGGGGCCCTACGAGCAGTACTTC,CASRLTSGGPYEQYF
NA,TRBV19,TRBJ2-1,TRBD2,TGTGCCAGTAGTATAGATTCGGGCGGGGGGTATTACAATGAGCAGTTCTTC,CASSIDSGGGYYNEQFF
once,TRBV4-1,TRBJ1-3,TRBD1,TGCGCCAGCAGCCAAGATCTAAGTCGGGACAGTGGTCCCACCATATATTTT,CASSQDLSRDSGPTIYF
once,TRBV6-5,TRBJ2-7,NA,TGTGCCAGCAGACCACGCCAGGCCTACGAGCAGTACTTC,CASRPRQAYEQYF
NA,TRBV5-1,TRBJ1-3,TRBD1,TGCGCCAGCAGCTCCGGACAGGGACGTGGAAACACCATATATTTT,CASSSGQGRGNTIYF
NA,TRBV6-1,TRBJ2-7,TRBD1,TGTGCCAGCAGTGAAGTACAGGGGATCCACTTC,CASSEVQGIHF
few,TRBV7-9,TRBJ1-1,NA,TGTGCCAGCAGCTTATCAGGGGAAGCTTTCTTT,CASSLSGEAFF
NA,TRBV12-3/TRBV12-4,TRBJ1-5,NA,TGTGCCAGCAGTTTGTCACAGCCCCAGCATTTT,CASSLSQPQHF
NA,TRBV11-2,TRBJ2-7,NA,TGTGCCAGCAGTCCCGGCGGGTTCTCCTCCTACGAGCAGTACTTC,CASSPGGFSSYEQYF
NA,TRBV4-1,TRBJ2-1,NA,TGCGCCAGCAGCCAATTGCTCAGGGGAGAGGAGCAGTTCTTC,CASSQLLRGEEQFF
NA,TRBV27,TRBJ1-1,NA,TGTGCCAGCAGTTACGGGGGCACTGAAGCTTTCTTT,CASSYGGTEAFF
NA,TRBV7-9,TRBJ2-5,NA,TGTGCCAGCAGCTTAGTCCAGGGCTCGGGAGAGACCCAGTACTTC,CASSLVQGSGETQYF
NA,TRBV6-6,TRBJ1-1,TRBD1,TGTGCCAGCAGTTCCCCGGACAGGGTCACTGAAGCTTTCTTT,CASSSPDRVTEAFF
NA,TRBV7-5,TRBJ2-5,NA,TGTGTCAGAAGCAGAAGGGGACAGCGTAAGAAGACCCAGTACTTC,CVRSRRGQRKKTQYF
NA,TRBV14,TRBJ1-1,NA,TGTGCCAGCAGCCAAGAACGCAGGGCAACTGAAGCTTTCTTT,CASSQERRATEAFF
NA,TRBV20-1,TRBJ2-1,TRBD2,TGCAGTGCTAGTCCTACGGAGCGGGGGTACAATGAGCAGTTCTTC,CSASPTERGYNEQFF
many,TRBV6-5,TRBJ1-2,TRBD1,TGTGCCAGCAGACCGGGGACAGCCCAAGGCTACACCTTC,CASRPGTAQGYTF
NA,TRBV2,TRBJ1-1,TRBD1,TGTGCCAGCAGTGAGACCAGGGGGGTCACTGAAGCTTTCTTT,CASSETRGVTEAFF
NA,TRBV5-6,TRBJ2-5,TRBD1,TGTGCCAGCAGTGACACGGGACAGAGCCAAGAGACCCAGTACTTC,CASSDTGQSQETQYF
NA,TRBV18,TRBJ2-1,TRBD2,TGTGCCAGCTCACCCCTGCGGGGGAACTACAATGAGCAGTTCTTC,CASSPLRGNYNEQFF
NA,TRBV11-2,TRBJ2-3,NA,TGTGCCAGCAGCTTACGTCGGGGTCTAGCGATGACAGATACGCAGTATTTT,CASSLRRGLAMTDTQYF
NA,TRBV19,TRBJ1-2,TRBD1,TGTGCCAGTAGTAGCGACCCACAGGGGGCGCGTGGCTACACCTTC,CASSSDPQGARGYTF
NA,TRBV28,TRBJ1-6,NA,TGTGCCAGCAGTCGAGGGGGCTATAATTCACCCCTCCACTTT,CASSRGGYNSPLHF
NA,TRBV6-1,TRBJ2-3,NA,TGTGCCAGCAGTGAAGCTATAAACACAGGGATTACGGATACGCAGTATTTT,CASSEAINTGITDTQYF
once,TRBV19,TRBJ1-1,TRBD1,TGTGCCAGTAGTATATCCCATGGACAGGGGGAAACTAGGCGCACTGAAGCTTTCTTT,CASSISHGQGETRRTEAFF
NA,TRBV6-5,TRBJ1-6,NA,TGTGCCAGCAGTTACGGGTCCGGCGGGACACCCCTCCACTTT,CASSYGSGGTPLHF